This passage covers 21 T cell receptor beta chains from one sample sequenced in a study of OX40 agonist ivuxolimab in advanced cancers. The method was immunoSEQ multiplex PCR; TCRdb's version includes in-frame clones alone and lacks a portion of them. In the table there are 55,000 to 90,000 clones, about nine tenths of which are singletons. Sequencing used CD4+ or CD8+ T cells sorted from blood, obtained in a trial of the OX40 agonist ivuxolimab. All receptors derive from an adult with an advanced solid tumor such as melanoma, head and neck, liver or kidney cancer.

The chain combines TRBV5-4 with TRBJ1-6; TRBD1 aligns across 9 bases. The CDR3 covers 16 residues. Trimming took 3 bases from V and 7 from J; bases not matched to a gene: 8. Germline CDR1 and CDR2: SGHNT and YYREEE (reference sequence). Written as DNA, the CDR3 is TGTGCCAGCAGCTCGATGAAAGGGACAGGGAATTCACCCCTCCACTTT. This translates into CASSSMKGTGNSPLHF.

This clone was observed a handful of times. The V gene is TRBV5-6, the J gene TRBJ2-5; D unclear. Germline loops: CDR1 SGHDT, CDR2 YYEEEE. The CDR3 contains 13 residues. The germline V and J ends were trimmed by 4 bases and 5 bases, with 12 bases remaining between them. CDR3 residues: CASSDIGGETQYF. For the CDR3, the DNA is TGTGCCAGCAGCGACATCGGCGGCGAGACCCAGTACTTC. The variable domain in full, with the rest retrieved from reference TRBV5-6 and TRBJ2-5, is DAGVTQSPTHLIKTRGQQVTLRCSPKSGHDTVSWYQQALGQGPQFIFQYYEEEERQRGNFPDRFSGHQFPNYSSELNVNALLLGDSALYLCASSDIGGETQYFGPGTRLLVL.

The rearrangement links TRBV7-6 to TRBJ2-5; perhaps D is TRBD1 or TRBD2 (5 bases each). CDR3 length equals 14 residues. V lost 4 bases and J 5 bases, leaving 14 bases between the germline ends. Germline V gene data show CDR1 as SGHVS and CDR2 as FNYEAQ. The CDR3 DNA reads TGTGCCAGCAGCTCCCCCGGGGCCTCGGAGACCCAGTACTTC. It codes for CASSSPGASETQYF.

The table lists this clone with a count of one. The genes are TRBV11-2 and TRBJ1-2; D unresolved. The CDR3 contains 15 residues. CDR1 is SGHAT and CDR2 is FQNNGV in the germline V gene. Deletions cut 5 bases from V and 0 bases from J, with 13 bases between. The CDR3 sequence: CASSALVPANYGYTF. In DNA, the CDR3 is TGTGCCAGCAGCGCGCTCGTCCCGGCTAACTATGGCTACACCTTC.

The V and J genes are TRBV7-9 and TRBJ1-5; D is possibly TRBD1 (5 bases). V gave up 1 base and J gave up 0 bases, with 13 bases separating them. CDR3 length equals 17 residues. Looked up from germline, CDR1 is SEHNR and CDR2 is FQNEAQ (reference sequence). Here the CDR3 reads CASSLGGETLSNQPQHF. The DNA of the CDR3 is TGTGCCAGCAGCTTAGGGGGGGAGACTCTTAGCAATCAGCCCCAGCATTTT.

The chain carries TRBV7-9 and TRBJ2-1; TRBD1 is a possible D gene (5 bases). Per germline, CDR1 SEHNR and CDR2 FQNEAQ (reference sequence). CDR3 length: 17 residues. V was shortened by 2 bases and J by 1 base, with 15 bases between the two germline ends. Written as DNA, the CDR3 is TGTGCCAGCAGCTTACCTAATGCGGACAAGTCCTACAATGAGCAGTTCTTC. Amino acid sequence: CASSLPNADKSYNEQFF. Drawing the rest from reference TRBV7-9 and TRBJ2-1, the complete variable domain is DTGVSQNPRHKITKRGQNVTFRCDPISEHNRLYWYRQTLGQGPEFLTYFQNEAQLEKSRLLSDRFSAERPKGSFSTLEIQRTEQGDSAMYLCASSLPNADKSYNEQFFGPGTRLTVL.

This chain connects TRBV7-9 to TRBJ2-5; 11 bases match TRBD2. There are 16 residues in the CDR3. Germline values: CDR1 SEHNR, CDR2 FQNEAQ (reference sequence). The V and J ends lost 1 base and 5 bases, in that order; junction bases with no gene match: 6. The DNA for the CDR3 is TGTGCCAGCAGCTTAGGTCTTAGCGGGAGGGCGGAGACCCAGTACTTC. As protein: CASSLGLSGRAETQYF.

The gene calls are TRBV5-1 and TRBJ2-3, with 9 positions matching TRBD2. With 2 bases clipped from V and 4 bases from J, the junction kept 5 bases outside the gene matches. The CDR3 runs 15 residues. The germline V gene has CDR1 SGHRS and CDR2 YFSETQ. In DNA form, the CDR3 reads TGCGCCAGCAGCTTCGAGGGCGGGGGGGCAGATACGCAGTATTTT. Amino acids: CASSFEGGGADTQYF.

The genes are TRBV9 and TRBJ1-2, with D hard to call. V lost 0 bases to trimming and J lost 5 bases, with 8 bases between them. The CDR3 spans 13 residues. Germline assignment: CDR1 SGDLS and CDR2 YYNGEE. The CDR3 protein is CASSVVSGYGYTF. The CDR3, as DNA: TGTGCCAGCAGCGTAGTGTCCGGTTATGGCTACACCTTC.

The sample holds a few counts of this clone. J is TRBJ1-5 and V is TRBV19; possible D gene TRBD1, 5 bases. Between the trimmed V and J ends, which lost 6 bases and 0 bases, there was a span of 12 bases. The CDR3 sequence is 15 residues long. CDR1 and CDR2 from the germline V gene are LNHDA and SQIVND (reference sequence). In DNA, the CDR3 is TGTGCCAGTAGATGGGGCCGTAGTAGCAATCAGCCCCAGCATTTT. Translating it yields CASRWGRSSNQPQHF.

The chain is built from TRBV28 and TRBJ2-7; 8 bases agree with TRBD1. Germline V lookup: CDR1 MDHEN, CDR2 SYDVKM. The CDR3 runs 12 residues. The junction had 12 bases not matched to a gene; V was cut back by 11 bases and J by 9 bases. The CDR3 sequence: CADRQGRLGQYF. CDR3 nucleotides: TGTGCCGACCGACAGGGGAGGTTGGGGCAGTACTTC.

This rearrangement joins TRBV5-4 to TRBJ2-1; 7 bases line up with TRBD2. V lost 4 bases and J lost 3; bases outside the gene matches: 10. This CDR3 is 16 amino acids long. Germline CDR1 reads SGHNT; CDR2 reads YYREEE (reference sequence). CDR3 sequence: CASSRGGPSGYNEQFF. The CDR3 nucleotides read TGTGCCAGCAGCCGAGGCGGGCCTAGCGGCTACAATGAGCAGTTCTTC.

J is TRBJ1-1 and V is TRBV7-9, with a tentative D call TRBD1 (5 bases). This CDR3 is 13 amino acids long. Per germline, CDR1 SEHNR and CDR2 FQNEAQ (reference sequence). Trimming left V 8 bases short and J 4 bases short, with 14 bases between. For the CDR3, the DNA is TGTGCCAGCTCACCACAAGGGGCCACTGAAGCTTTCTTT. It specifies CASSPQGATEAFF.

The CDR3 is CASSHGTGSGYTF. The CDR3 DNA reads as TGTGCCAGCAGCCATGGGACAGGGTCTGGCTACACCTTC. This chain uses TRBV7-3 with TRBJ1-2; 9 bases are a match to TRBD1. Germline-derived CDR1 and CDR2 are SGHTA and FQGTGA. The CDR3 has 13 amino acids. V shed 5 bases and J 7 bases; nucleotides not matched to a gene: 5.

The chain joins TRBV5-4 to TRBJ1-1; possible D gene TRBD1, 5 bases. Per germline, CDR1 SGHNT and CDR2 YYREEE (reference sequence). The CDR3 covers 14 residues. V shed 4 bases and J shed 0 bases, with 10 bases lying between them. CDR3 sequence (DNA): TGTGCCAGCAGCGGCGGGACGGTGAACACTGAAGCTTTCTTT. Protein sequence: CASSGGTVNTEAFF.

About this clone: A read error may produce the germline difference seen at one junction end. The rearrangement joins TRBV5-1 to TRBJ2-5; 8 bases fit TRBD2. CDR3 length equals 16 residues. CDR1 is SGHRS and CDR2 is YFSETQ in the germline V gene. The CDR3 DNA follows: TGCGCCCGCAGCGTGGCCGGGGGGGGCGCCCAAGAGACCCAGTACTTC. It yields the protein CARSVAGGGAQETQYF.

The J gene is TRBJ1-2, the V gene TRBV7-3; D might be TRBD1 (6 bases). This CDR3 has 14 amino acids. Germline V CDR1 and CDR2: SGHTA, FQGTGA. The V end lost 5 bases, the J end lost 11 bases, and 21 bases lay between the germline ends. The CDR3 nucleotides read TGTGCCAGCAGCGCACGAGGGGGAGTTGAGAGGTACACCTTC. It encodes CASSARGGVERYTF.

The V gene is TRBV2, the J gene TRBJ2-5, with 7 positions matching TRBD1. The DNA end favors TRBJ2-7, so the J call may be wrong. CDR1 is SNHLY and CDR2 is FYNNEI in the germline V gene. The CDR3 has 14 residues. This CDR3 reads CASSVDRVGYEQYF. The CDR3 DNA sequence: TGTGCCAGCAGTGTTGACAGGGTCGGATACGAGCAGTACTTC.

The chain has TRBV11-2 and TRBJ2-7; D possibly matches TRBD1 or TRBD2 (5 bases each). The V end was cut by 0 bases, the J end by 7 bases, with 13 bases between. Germline lookup yields CDR1 SGHAT and CDR2 FQNNGV. The CDR3 extends over 14 amino acids. The CDR3 spells CASSLERWGKEQYF. The CDR3 DNA reads as TGTGCCAGCAGCTTAGAGAGGTGGGGGAAAGAGCAGTACTTC. Full variable domain (remainder filled in from reference TRBV11-2 and TRBJ2-7): EAGVAQSPRYKIIEKRQSVAFWCNPISGHATLYWYQQILGQGPKLLIQFQNNGVVDDSQLPKDRFSAERLKGVDSTLKIQPAKLEDSAVYLCASSLERWGKEQYFGPGTRLTVT.

This clone was seen just once. This rearrangement joins TRBV6-1 to TRBJ1-1; no firm D call. The CDR3 extends over 13 amino acids. V dropped 4 bases and J dropped 3 bases, with 9 bases sitting between them. Germline V gene data show CDR1 as MNHNS and CDR2 as SASEGT. The CDR3 here is CASSALGDTEAFF. CDR3 bases: TGTGCCAGCAGTGCCCTAGGCGACACTGAAGCTTTCTTT.

The J gene is TRBJ2-7, the V gene TRBV27, with 8 bases lining up with TRBD2. The germline V gene has CDR1 MNHEY and CDR2 SMNVEV (reference sequence). This CDR3 comprises 13 residues. Trimming at V came to 3 bases and at J to 6 bases, leaving 4 bases not matched to a gene. CDR3 residues: CASSFGGGLEQYF. The CDR3 nucleotides are TGTGCCAGCAGTTTCGGGGGGGGGCTCGAGCAGTACTTC.